The TCR beta chain under discussion was sequenced for a study of identical twins. Study results and limitations: Weaker excess twin sharing was seen among beta out-of-frame sequences.

TCRdb reprocessed the 5' RACE reads via MiXCR and lists one record per CDR3 protein. The data hold 350,000 to 450,000 distinct CDR3 sequences, with less than 20% observed a single time. This clonotype turned up a few times. Its antigen is as yet unknown. The germline V gene has CDR1 DFQATT and CDR2 SNEGSKA (reference sequence). This CDR3 is built from 14 residues. The ends were cut back, 6 bases at V and 0 bases at J, with 12 bases in the middle. This TCR came from a man aged 50 or older in good health. The gene calls are TRBV20-1 and TRBJ1-3; possibly TRBD1 for D (5 bases). Sample: naive T cells sorted from blood. The CDR3, as DNA: TGCAGTGCCATCTTGGGGGGCTCTGGAAACACCATATATTTT. Translation: CSAILGGSGNTIYF.